The 17 T cell receptor beta chains presented below share a single source sample, sequenced in a study of sequential checkpoint blockade in melanoma. The table came from immunoSEQ multiplex PCR; TCRdb's copy has only in-frame clones and leaves some out. The data hold roughly 8,800 clones, with roughly 78% observed a single time. Treatment here: randomized to nivolumab then ipilimumab (arm A) or the reverse (arm B). The sample here was CD8+ T cells sorted from blood (inferred from file names), taken from a patient given nivolumab and ipilimumab in sequence. Receptors were obtained from a human donor with melanoma.

Comments on this clone: Other nucleotide sequences in the sample specify the same CDR3. V gene TRBV29-1 combines with J gene TRBJ2-3; weak D call: TRBD2 (6 bases). The CDR3 extends over 16 amino acids. From germline, CDR1 is SQVTM and CDR2 ANQGSEA. The V end was cut by 2 bases, the J end by 2 bases, with 17 bases between. For the CDR3, the DNA is TGCAGCGTTGAAATGCGGGATGTCCAACCCACAGATACGCAGTATTTT. Amino acids: CSVEMRDVQPTDTQYF.

In its sample, this clone was seen once. This CDR3 reads CASSLVAGATDTQYF. The CDR3 DNA sequence: TGTGCCAGCAGCTTAGTAGCGGGGGCTACAGATACGCAGTATTTT. V gene TRBV7-2 combines with J gene TRBJ2-3, with TRBD2 matching 9 bases. CDR3 length: 15 amino acids. Germline trimming cut 1 base from V and 3 bases from J; bases unmatched to any gene: 2. Germline CDR1 and CDR2: SGHTA and FQGNSA. Drawing the rest from reference TRBV7-2 and TRBJ2-3, the complete variable domain is GAGVSQSPSNKVTEKGKDVELRCDPISGHTALYWYRQSLGQGLEFLIYFQGNSAPDKSGLPSDRFSAERTGGSVSTLTIQRTQQEDSAVYLCASSLVAGATDTQYFGPGTRLTVL.

The chain is built from TRBV4-3 and TRBJ2-3; 8 positions agree with TRBD2. Losses at the gene ends were 0 bases for V and 1 base for J; bases not matched to a gene: 3. The CDR3 totals 16 residues. The V gene's germline CDR1 is LGHNA and CDR2 YSLEER. The CDR3 region has the DNA TGCGCCAGCAGCCAAGAGTTCGGGGGGGGCACAGATACGCAGTATTTT. Amino acid sequence: CASSQEFGGGTDTQYF.

This clone is large within its sample. This chain joins TRBV6-5 and TRBJ1-2, with D perhaps matching TRBD1 (5 bases). The CDR3 length is 14 residues. V was clipped by 6 bases and J by 4 bases, with 15 bases between them. Germline V gives CDR1 MNHEY, CDR2 SVGAGI. In nucleotides, the CDR3 is TGTGCCAGCAGCAGCGTGGGGGGGTCCTATGGCTACACCTTC. Translating it yields CASSSVGGSYGYTF.

The chain joins TRBV25-1 to TRBJ2-2; 11 nucleotides align to TRBD2. The trim removed 8 bases at V and 3 bases at J, leaving 2 bases unmatched. CDR3 length: 14 residues. Germline-derived CDR1 and CDR2 are MGHDK and SYGVNS. The CDR3 nucleotides are TGTGCCAGCTCGACTAGCGGGGACACCGGGGAGCTGTTTTTT. Translation gives CASSTSGDTGELFF.

This clone was found a few times. The chain has TRBV7-9 and TRBJ1-1, with D tentatively TRBD1 (5 bases). The length of the CDR3 is 16 residues. V lost 4 bases and J lost 6, with 21 bases in between. The germline V gene has CDR1 SEHNR and CDR2 FQNEAQ (reference sequence). This CDR3 reads CASSSLGGAGKAEAFF. For the CDR3, the DNA is TGTGCCAGCAGCTCGTTGGGCGGGGCGGGTAAGGCTGAAGCTTTCTTT.

The chain uses TRBV23-1 and TRBJ1-2; D remains unclear. TRBV23-1 is designated an ORF whose function remains uncertain. The CDR3 extends over 15 amino acids. V lost 0 bases, J lost 4 bases, and 12 bases lay in between. The CDR3 region is CASSQSRGEGYGYTF. CDR3 in DNA: TGCGCCAGCAGTCAATCCCGCGGGGAGGGCTATGGCTACACCTTC.

V usage is TRBV4-3 and J usage is TRBJ2-2; 9 bases align to TRBD1. The CDR3 has 16 amino acids. Trimming at V came to 5 bases and at J to 2 bases, leaving 6 bases not matched to a gene. Per germline, CDR1 LGHNA and CDR2 YSLEER. CDR3 nucleotides: TGCGCCAGCAGCTCCGGGACAGGGAGTAACACCGGGGAGCTGTTTTTT. Amino acids: CASSSGTGSNTGELFF.

Comments on this clone: Distinct nucleotide sequences in the sample also encode this CDR3. J is TRBJ2-7 and V is TRBV4-2; D gene unclear. There are 15 residues in the CDR3. Germline lookup yields CDR1 LGHNA and CDR2 YNFKEQ. Between the trimmed V and J ends, which lost 0 bases and 1 base, there was a span of 10 bases. The CDR3 bases are TGTGCCAGCAGCCAAGAGCCGGTCGCGTCCTACGAGCAGTACTTC. Protein: CASSQEPVASYEQYF.

The V call is TRBV7-9, the J call TRBJ2-7; TRBD1 agrees at 8 bases. CDR3 size: 14 residues. Trimming at V came to 4 bases and at J to 4 bases, leaving 6 bases not matched to a gene. Germline assignment: CDR1 SEHNR and CDR2 FQNEAQ (reference sequence). The CDR3 region is CASSSTRTGYEQYF. CDR3 bases: TGTGCCAGCAGCTCGACCCGGACAGGGTACGAGCAGTACTTC.

The chain uses TRBV4-1 and TRBJ1-1; D may be TRBD1 (6 bases). V dropped 1 base and J dropped 0 bases, with 15 bases sitting between them. Germline V gene lookup returns CDR1 MGHRA and CDR2 YSYEKL. The CDR3 has 17 amino acids. CDR3 in amino acids: CASSQGWGTPMNTEAFF. Here the CDR3 DNA reads TGCGCCAGCAGCCAAGGTTGGGGGACACCTATGAACACTGAAGCTTTCTTT.

The V call is TRBV29-1, the J call TRBJ1-2; TRBD1 agrees at 7 bases. CDR3 length equals 14 residues. The germline gives CDR1 SQVTM, CDR2 ANQGSEA. Trimming took 2 bases from V and 0 from J; bases not matched to a gene: 3. This chain's CDR3 is CSVETGTANYGYTF. CDR3 nucleotide sequence: TGCAGCGTTGAAACCGGGACAGCTAACTATGGCTACACCTTC. Drawing the rest from reference TRBV29-1 and TRBJ1-2, the complete variable domain is SAVISQKPSRDICQRGTSLTIQCQVDSQVTMMFWYRQQPGQSLTLIATANQGSEATYESGFVIDKFPISRPNLTFSTLTVSNMSPEDSSIYLCSVETGTANYGYTFGSGTRLTVV.

To note about this clone: At one boundary the junction diverges from the germline segment, which might be a read error. Other DNA sequences in the same sample also yield this CDR3. The rearrangement joins TRBV29-1 to TRBJ2-3, with TRBD2 as a possible D gene (6 bases). The V gene's germline CDR1 is SQVTM and CDR2 ANQGSEA. The CDR3 has 16 amino acids. The CDR3 DNA reads TGCAGCGTTGAAATGCGGGATGTCCAACCCACAGATACACAGTATTTT. As protein: CSVEMRDVQPTDTQYF.

The chain couples TRBV29-1 to TRBJ2-7, with TRBD1 identical over 9 bases. This CDR3 has 16 residues. Germline trimming cut 2 bases from V and 6 bases from J; bases unmatched to any gene: 14. Germline values: CDR1 SQVTM, CDR2 ANQGSEA. CDR3 sequence reads: CSVEFWRTGAEGEQYF. CDR3 in DNA: TGCAGCGTTGAATTCTGGCGGACAGGGGCAGAAGGCGAGCAGTACTTC.

The genes are TRBV2 and TRBJ2-1; 10 nucleotides match TRBD2. Germline CDR1 reads SNHLY; CDR2 reads FYNNEI. This CDR3 contains 14 residues. With V trimmed by 4 bases and J by 9 bases, 6 bases remained unmatched. DNA of the CDR3: TGTGCCAGCAGTGGGGGACTAGCGACGAGTGAGCAGTTCTTC. Protein sequence: CASSGGLATSEQFF.

V is TRBV7-6 and J is TRBJ2-1; the D gene is possibly TRBD2 (5 bases). Germline V gives CDR1 SGHVS, CDR2 FNYEAQ. With 1 base removed from V and 5 bases from J, the gap between germline ends came to 12 bases. The CDR3 consists of 15 residues. The CDR3 DNA is TGTGCCAGCAGCTTAGTGGAATCCGGGAACAATGAGCAGTTCTTC. This translates into CASSLVESGNNEQFF.

The chain has TRBV28 and TRBJ2-7, with D perhaps TRBD2 (5 bases). Germline lookup yields CDR1 MDHEN and CDR2 SYDVKM. This CDR3 region has 13 residues. V was cut by 7 bases and J by 1 base, with 11 bases left in between. The CDR3 coding sequence is TGTGCCAGCACTAGAGCGGATTCCTACGAGCAGTACTTC. Translating it yields CASTRADSYEQYF.